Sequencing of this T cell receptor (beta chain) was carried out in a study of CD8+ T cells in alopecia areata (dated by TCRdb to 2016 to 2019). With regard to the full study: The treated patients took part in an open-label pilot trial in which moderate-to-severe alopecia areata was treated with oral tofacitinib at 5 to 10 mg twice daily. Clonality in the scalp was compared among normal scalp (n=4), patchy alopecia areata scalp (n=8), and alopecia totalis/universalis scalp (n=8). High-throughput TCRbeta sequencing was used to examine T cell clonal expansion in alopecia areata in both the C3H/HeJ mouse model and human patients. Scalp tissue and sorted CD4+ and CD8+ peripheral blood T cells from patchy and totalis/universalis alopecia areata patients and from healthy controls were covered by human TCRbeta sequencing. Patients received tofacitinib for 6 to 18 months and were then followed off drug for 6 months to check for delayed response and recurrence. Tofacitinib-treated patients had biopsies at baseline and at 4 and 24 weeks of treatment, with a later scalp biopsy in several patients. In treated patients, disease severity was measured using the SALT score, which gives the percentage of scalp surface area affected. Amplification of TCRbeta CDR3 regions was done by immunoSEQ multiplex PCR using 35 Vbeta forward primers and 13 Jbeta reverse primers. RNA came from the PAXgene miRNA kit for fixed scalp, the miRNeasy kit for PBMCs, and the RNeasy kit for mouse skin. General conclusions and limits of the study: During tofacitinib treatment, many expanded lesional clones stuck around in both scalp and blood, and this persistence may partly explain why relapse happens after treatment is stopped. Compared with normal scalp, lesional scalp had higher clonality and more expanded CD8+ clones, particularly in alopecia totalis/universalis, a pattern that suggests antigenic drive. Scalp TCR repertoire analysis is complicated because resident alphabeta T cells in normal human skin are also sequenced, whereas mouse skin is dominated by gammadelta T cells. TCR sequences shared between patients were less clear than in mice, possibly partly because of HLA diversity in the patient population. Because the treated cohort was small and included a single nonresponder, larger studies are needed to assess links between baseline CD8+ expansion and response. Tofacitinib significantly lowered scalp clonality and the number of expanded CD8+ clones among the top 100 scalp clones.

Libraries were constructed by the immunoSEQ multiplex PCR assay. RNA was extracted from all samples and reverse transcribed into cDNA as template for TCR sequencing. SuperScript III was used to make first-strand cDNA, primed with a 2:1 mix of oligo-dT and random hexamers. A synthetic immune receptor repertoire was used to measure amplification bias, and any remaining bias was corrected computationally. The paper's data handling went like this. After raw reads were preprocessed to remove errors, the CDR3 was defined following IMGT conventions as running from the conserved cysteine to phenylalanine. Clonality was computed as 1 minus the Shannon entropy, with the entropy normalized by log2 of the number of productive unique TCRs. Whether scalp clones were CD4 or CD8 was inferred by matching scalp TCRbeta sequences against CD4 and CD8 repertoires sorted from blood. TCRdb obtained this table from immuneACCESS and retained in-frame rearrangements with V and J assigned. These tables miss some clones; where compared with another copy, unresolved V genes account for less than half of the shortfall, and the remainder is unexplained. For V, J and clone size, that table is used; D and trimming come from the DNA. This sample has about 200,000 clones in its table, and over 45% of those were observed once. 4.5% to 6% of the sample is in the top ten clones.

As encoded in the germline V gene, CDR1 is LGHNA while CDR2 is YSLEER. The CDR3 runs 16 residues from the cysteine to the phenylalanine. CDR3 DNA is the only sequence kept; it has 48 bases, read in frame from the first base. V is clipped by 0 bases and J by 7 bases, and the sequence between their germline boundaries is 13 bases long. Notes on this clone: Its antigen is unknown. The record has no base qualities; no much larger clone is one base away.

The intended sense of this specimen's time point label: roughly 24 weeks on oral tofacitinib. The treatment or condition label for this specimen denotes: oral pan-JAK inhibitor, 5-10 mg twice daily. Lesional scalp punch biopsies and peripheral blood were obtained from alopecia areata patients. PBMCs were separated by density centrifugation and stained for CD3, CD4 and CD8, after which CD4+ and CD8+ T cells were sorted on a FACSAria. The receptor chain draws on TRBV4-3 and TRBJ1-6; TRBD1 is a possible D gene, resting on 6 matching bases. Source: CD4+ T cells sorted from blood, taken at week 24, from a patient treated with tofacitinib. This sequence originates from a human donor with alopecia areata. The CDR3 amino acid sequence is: CASSQDATGVNSPLHF. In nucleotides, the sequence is TGCGCCAGCAGCCAAGACGCGACAGGCGTAAATTCACCCCTCCACTTT.